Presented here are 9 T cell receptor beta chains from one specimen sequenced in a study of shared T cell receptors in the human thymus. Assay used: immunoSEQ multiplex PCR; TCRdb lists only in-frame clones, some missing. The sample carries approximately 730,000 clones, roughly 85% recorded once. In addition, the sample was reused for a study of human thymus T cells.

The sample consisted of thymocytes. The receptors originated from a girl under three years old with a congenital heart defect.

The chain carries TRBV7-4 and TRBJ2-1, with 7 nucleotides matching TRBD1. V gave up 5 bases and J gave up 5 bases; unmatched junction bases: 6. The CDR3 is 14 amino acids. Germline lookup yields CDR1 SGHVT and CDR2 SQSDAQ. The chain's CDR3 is CASSGLTGNNEQFF. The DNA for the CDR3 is TGTGCCAGCAGCGGCCTGACAGGGAACAATGAGCAGTTCTTC.

The CDR3 nucleotides read TGTGCCAGCAGAGGGAGCGGGGCACTTCAAGAGACCCAGTACTTC. Amino acid sequence: CASRGSGALQETQYF. This sequence joins TRBV2 and TRBJ2-5; 7 nucleotides agree with TRBD2. This CDR3 contains 15 residues. V was clipped by 6 bases and J by 2 bases; unmatched bases: 9. The germline gives CDR1 SNHLY, CDR2 FYNNEI.

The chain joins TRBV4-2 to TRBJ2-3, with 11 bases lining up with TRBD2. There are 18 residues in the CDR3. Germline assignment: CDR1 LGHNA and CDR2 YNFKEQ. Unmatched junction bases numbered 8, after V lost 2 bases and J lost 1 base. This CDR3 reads CASSQIGTSGNCTDTQYF. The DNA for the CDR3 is TGTGCCAGCAGCCAAATCGGGACTAGCGGAAACTGCACAGATACGCAGTATTTT.

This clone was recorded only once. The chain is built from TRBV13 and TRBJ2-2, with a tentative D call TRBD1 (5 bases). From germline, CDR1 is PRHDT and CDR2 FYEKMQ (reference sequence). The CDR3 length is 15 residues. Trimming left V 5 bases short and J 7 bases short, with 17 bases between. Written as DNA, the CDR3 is TGTGCCAGCAGCCATGGTTCAGGGTTCCACGGGGAGCTGTTTTTT. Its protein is CASSHGSGFHGELFF.

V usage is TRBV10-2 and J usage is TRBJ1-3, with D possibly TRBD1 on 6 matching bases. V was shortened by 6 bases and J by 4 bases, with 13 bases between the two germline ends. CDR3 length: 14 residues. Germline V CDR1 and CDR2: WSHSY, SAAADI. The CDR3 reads CASRGAKRGNTIYF. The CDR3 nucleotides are TGCGCCAGCAGGGGGGCTAAGAGGGGAAACACCATATATTTT.

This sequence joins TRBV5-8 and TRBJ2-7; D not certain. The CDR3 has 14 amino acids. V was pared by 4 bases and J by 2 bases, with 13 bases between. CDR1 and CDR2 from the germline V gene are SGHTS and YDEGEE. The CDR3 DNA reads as TGTGCCAGCAGCGGTAGAGTTCATCCCTACGAGCAGTACTTC. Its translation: CASSGRVHPYEQYF.

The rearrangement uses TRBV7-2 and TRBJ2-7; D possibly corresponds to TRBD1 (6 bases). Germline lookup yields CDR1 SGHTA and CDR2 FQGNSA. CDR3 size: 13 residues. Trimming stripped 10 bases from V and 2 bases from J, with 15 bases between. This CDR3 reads CATGETLPYEQYF. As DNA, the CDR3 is TGTGCCACAGGGGAAACCCTCCCCTACGAGCAGTACTTC.

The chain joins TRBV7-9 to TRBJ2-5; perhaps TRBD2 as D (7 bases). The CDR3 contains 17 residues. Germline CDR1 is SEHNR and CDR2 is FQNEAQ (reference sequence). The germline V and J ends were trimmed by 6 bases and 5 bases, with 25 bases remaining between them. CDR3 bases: TGTGCCAGCAGTCGATCGAGGGGGGGCTCAGACGGTGAGACCCAGTACTTC. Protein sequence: CASSRSRGGSDGETQYF.

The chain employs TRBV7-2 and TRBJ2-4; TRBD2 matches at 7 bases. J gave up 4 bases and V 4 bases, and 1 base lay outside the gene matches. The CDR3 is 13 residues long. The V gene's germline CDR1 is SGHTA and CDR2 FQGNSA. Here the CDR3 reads CASSSGRKNIQYF. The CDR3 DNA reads TGTGCCAGCAGCTCCGGGAGGAAAAACATTCAGTACTTC.